This T cell receptor (beta chain) was found in a study of blood T cell repertoires in COVID-19. The assay was immunoSEQ multiplex PCR, and TCRdb's table has in-frame clones only and misses some. This table has about 64,000 clones, roughly 88% appearing once. This CDR3 has 15 residues. With V trimmed by 4 bases and J by 6 bases, 4 bases remained unmatched. Per germline, CDR1 MNHEY and CDR2 SMNVEV (reference sequence). This sequence was found in a woman aged 60-70 years with acute or convalescent COVID-19. This chain links TRBV27 with TRBJ2-1; 12 bases agree with TRBD2. The sequenced sample consisted of peripheral blood. CDR3 residues: CASSSGLAGINEQFF. CDR3 coding DNA: TGTGCCAGCAGTTCCGGACTAGCGGGGATCAATGAGCAGTTCTTC.